Listed here are 13 T cell receptor beta chains from one sample, sequenced in a study of post-analysis software for immune sequencing data. Regarding the study as a whole: Patients had higher frequencies than controls of a few TRBV segments, including TRBV5-6, TRBV5-1 and TRBV20-1.

Built from TCR beta cDNA, the libraries had unique molecular identifiers in them. TCRdb called the PCR reads again in MiXCR, with one record for every CDR3 protein. This table holds some 700,000 distinct CDR3 sequences, 59% found once. No antigens are known for them. Sequencing was done on a sample of blood. The receptors come from a girl between 2 and 10 years old with multiple sclerosis.

The chain uses TRBV7-9 and TRBJ2-7; D is unclear. The CDR3 is 14 amino acids. Trimming stripped 5 bases from V and 4 bases from J, with 15 bases between. The germline V gene has CDR1 SEHNR and CDR2 FQNEAQ (reference sequence). The CDR3 spells CASSARALGYEQYF. DNA of the CDR3: TGTGCCAGCAGCGCCCGGGCCCTCGGGTACGAGCAGTACTTC.

The chain couples TRBV18 to TRBJ1-2; D remains unclear. Germline assignment: CDR1 KGHSH and CDR2 LQKENI. The length of the CDR3 is 13 residues. The V gene lost 1 base and the J gene lost 6 bases, with 9 bases spanning the gap. CDR3 sequence (DNA): TGTGCCAGCTCACCACTTTCGGGTGATGGCTACACCTTC. It encodes CASSPLSGDGYTF. Full variable domain (rest looked up from reference TRBV18 and TRBJ1-2): NAGVMQNPRHLVRRRGQEARLRCSPMKGHSHVYWYRQLPEEGLKFMVYLQKENIIDESGMPKERFSAEFPKEGPSILRIQQVVRGDSAAYFCASSPLSGDGYTFGSGTRLTVV.

This clonotype was seen a handful of times. The chain links TRBV20-1 to TRBJ2-3; a weak D match, TRBD2 (5 bases). V shed 3 bases and J shed 0 bases, with 13 bases lying between them. This CDR3 region has 15 residues. Germline V gene sequence: CDR1 DFQATT, CDR2 SNEGSKA (reference sequence). CDR3 region: CSASPVSASTDTQYF. The CDR3 coding sequence is TGCAGTGCTAGTCCTGTTAGCGCTAGCACAGATACGCAGTATTTT.

As DNA, the CDR3 is TGCGCCAGCAATCTCGAGCCTTCCTCCTACGAGCAGTACTTC. Amino acids: CASNLEPSSYEQYF. This chain links TRBV5-1 with TRBJ2-7, with no clear D. The CDR3 loop spans 14 amino acids. Germline CDR1 reads SGHRS; CDR2 reads YFSETQ. The V end was cut by 6 bases, the J end by 0 bases, with 13 bases between.

Regarding this clonotype: A much larger clone differs from this one at a single base, so this may be a read error. The final CDR3 position lacks the conserved phenylalanine or tryptophan, pointing to a likely read error. The DNA is omitted, as the CDR3 cannot be located on it reliably, and the CDR3 follows TCRdb's listing. The CDR3 sequence: CSGRTEESGYTC. The rearrangement links TRBV29-1 to TRBJ1-2; the table's D call of TRBD1 was not tested on the DNA. From germline, CDR1 is SQVTM and CDR2 ANQGSEA. With termini counted, the CDR3 has 12 amino acids.

In nucleotides, the CDR3 is TGCGCCAGCAGCCAGGGACAGGGACCGGAAGAGACCCAGTACTTC. This encodes CASSQGQGPEETQYF. This chain connects TRBV5-1 to TRBJ2-5; 9 nucleotides match TRBD1. V trimming: 4 bases; J trimming: 3 bases; junction bases outside the gene matches: 7. This CDR3 contains 15 residues. Germline V gene data show CDR1 as SGHRS and CDR2 as YFSETQ.

V and J are TRBV4-1 and TRBJ2-5; 12 nucleotides match TRBD2. Germline loops: CDR1 MGHRA, CDR2 YSYEKL. Trimming cost V 0 bases and J 2 bases; bases outside gene matches: 4. The CDR3 is made up of 17 amino acids. In DNA, the CDR3 is TGCGCCAGCAGCCAAGAACAAGGACTAGCGGGGCAAGAGACCCAGTACTTC. Its protein product is CASSQEQGLAGQETQYF.

This clonotype has only a few counts. The chain has TRBV4-2 and TRBJ2-3, with TRBD2 matching over 15 bases. CDR1 is LGHNA, CDR2 YNFKEQ, per germline. V trimming: 3 bases; J trimming: 2 bases; junction bases outside the gene matches: 12. CDR3 length equals 20 residues. The CDR3 here is CASSHGFRTSGGDVTDTQYF. DNA for the CDR3: TGTGCCAGCAGCCATGGTTTTCGGACTAGCGGGGGGGACGTCACAGATACGCAGTATTTT.

This clonotype was detected only once. J is TRBJ2-4 and V is TRBV3-1, with D perhaps TRBD2 (6 bases). Germline V gene data show CDR1 as LGHDT and CDR2 as YNNKEL (reference sequence). This CDR3 is 16 amino acids long. The germline V and J ends were trimmed by 5 bases and 6 bases, with 20 bases remaining between them. CDR3 region: CASSYPVGMGGNIQYF. In nucleotides, the CDR3 is TGTGCCAGCAGCTACCCTGTCGGGATGGGGGGAAACATTCAGTACTTC.

V gene TRBV4-1 combines with J gene TRBJ2-5; unclear D gene. Per the germline V gene, CDR1 is MGHRA and CDR2 is YSYEKL. Trimming took off 0 bases at V and 5 bases at J, with 13 bases between the two ends. This CDR3 is 15 amino acids long. CDR3 coding DNA: TGCGCCAGCAGCCAAGATCTACCGACGGGTGAGACCCAGTACTTC. Its translation is CASSQDLPTGETQYF.

In this sample, this clonotype turned up a few times. At one end the junction does not follow the germline gene, possibly because of a read error. This CDR3 is CSAEHGLRTDTQYF. As DNA, the CDR3 is TGCAGCGCAGAACATGGGTTACGCACAGATACCCAGTATTTT. This chain links TRBV29-1 with TRBJ2-3; no definite D call. CDR1 is SQVTM and CDR2 is ANQGSEA in the germline V gene. The CDR3 is made up of 14 amino acids.

This clonotype was counted a few times. V gene TRBV11-2 combines with J gene TRBJ2-3, with 10 bases lining up with TRBD2. This CDR3 has 17 residues. V lost 6 bases and J lost 4; bases outside the gene matches: 13. In germline, CDR1 is SGHAT, CDR2 FQNNGV. Written as DNA, the CDR3 is TGTGCCAGCAGTTCCCGACTAGCGGGCGGGGCCCCAGATACGCAGTATTTT. Translated, it gives CASSSRLAGGAPDTQYF.

The chain carries TRBV12-3 or TRBV12-4 and TRBJ2-3; 7 bases align to TRBD1. Unmatched junction bases numbered 4, after V lost 4 bases and J lost 6 bases. This CDR3 comprises 13 residues. DNA for the CDR3: TGTGCCAGCAGTTCTGACAGGGCCGATACGCAGTATTTT. This codes for CASSSDRADTQYF.